The next 14 T cell receptor beta chains were all read from a single sample in a study of blood T cell repertoires in COVID-19. This table comes from immunoSEQ multiplex PCR, and its TCRdb copy is limited to in-frame clones, with some not included. The sample holds a few hundred thousand clones, roughly 91% seen once. The source material was PBMCs or T cells enriched from blood (not recorded which). These receptors were taken from a man younger than 35 who had recovered from COVID-19.

The chain carries TRBV2 and TRBJ2-7; D may be TRBD2 (5 bases). Germline-derived CDR1 and CDR2 are SNHLY and FYNNEI. The CDR3 is made up of 13 amino acids. V shed 6 bases and J shed 5 bases, with 14 bases lying between them. CDR3 in DNA: TGTGCCAGCAGAGCTAGACAAGCGGACGAGCAGTACTTC. Residues: CASRARQADEQYF.

The V and J genes are TRBV28 and TRBJ1-6; D is ambiguous. This CDR3 has 16 residues. Germline values: CDR1 MDHEN, CDR2 SYDVKM. Trimming removed 2 bases at V and 9 bases at J, with 17 bases between. Here the CDR3 reads CASSLQATFRISPLHF. The CDR3 DNA is TGTGCCAGCAGTTTACAGGCCACCTTCCGAATTTCACCCCTCCACTTT.

The count of this clone is one. The chain uses TRBV7-2 and TRBJ1-5; D may be TRBD1 (6 bases). The CDR3 loop spans 16 amino acids. The V end lost 3 bases, the J end lost 3 bases, and 15 bases lay between the germline ends. The germline gives CDR1 SGHTA, CDR2 FQGNSA. The CDR3: CASSLAGVGNNQPQHF. The CDR3 DNA is TGTGCCAGCAGCTTGGCAGGGGTCGGAAACAATCAGCCCCAGCATTTT.

The DNA of the CDR3 is TGTGCCAGCAGTCCTCAGGTTAAAGATACGCAGTATTTT. This translates into CASSPQVKDTQYF. The rearrangement joins TRBV7-2 to TRBJ2-3; no clear D. The CDR3 is 13 residues long. Trimming cost V 6 bases and J 5 bases, with 12 bases left between them. Germline CDR1 is SGHTA and CDR2 is FQGNSA.

The gene calls are TRBV9 and TRBJ1-3; D might be TRBD1 (6 bases). Germline CDR1 and CDR2: SGDLS and YYNGEE. The CDR3 runs to 13 residues. Trimming removed 8 bases from V and 1 base from J, with 10 bases in between. The CDR3 DNA reads as TGTGCCAGTGGGAGGGGGTCTGGAAACACCATATATTTT. Its translation is CASGRGSGNTIYF.

About this clone: A far larger clone is just one base off, so this is likely a read error. This same CDR3 is encoded by further DNA sequences in the sample. The CDR3: CATRQNTEAFF. The CDR3 DNA is TGTGCCACCAGACAGAACACTGAAGCTTTCTTT. V usage is TRBV6-5 and J usage is TRBJ1-1, with D unresolved. V was cut by 10 bases and J by 1 base, with 7 bases left in between. Germline CDR1 MNHEY, CDR2 SVGAGI. This CDR3 has 11 residues.

The chain is built from TRBV3-1 (or the pseudogene TRBV3-2) and TRBJ1-4; D is perhaps TRBD1 (5 bases). The CDR3 is made up of 15 amino acids. Germline loops: CDR1 LGHDT, CDR2 YNNKEL (reference sequence). Between the trimmed V and J ends, which lost 5 bases and 4 bases, there was a span of 14 bases. The DNA of the CDR3 is TGTGCCAGCAGCGTAACGACAGAGTATAATGAAAAACTGTTTTTT. The encoded protein is CASSVTTEYNEKLFF.

CDR3 sequence reads: CASSEPLAGDYEQYF. In DNA, the CDR3 is TGTGCCAGCAGTGAACCCTTAGCGGGAGACTACGAGCAGTACTTC. The chain uses TRBV25-1 and TRBJ2-7; TRBD2 aligns across 9 bases. Germline assignment: CDR1 MGHDK and CDR2 SYGVNS. This CDR3 has 15 amino acids. Trimming cost V 2 bases and J 3 bases; bases outside gene matches: 5.

This chain uses TRBV2 with TRBJ1-2, with D maybe TRBD1 (5 bases). The CDR3 is 14 amino acids. V was clipped by 9 bases and J by 0 bases, with 14 bases between them. Germline V gene data show CDR1 as SNHLY and CDR2 as FYNNEI. The CDR3 region has the DNA TGTGCCAGTCTGGGGGGACTACCTAACTATGGCTACACCTTC. Translated, it gives CASLGGLPNYGYTF.

This chain connects TRBV19 to TRBJ1-5, with TRBD1 matching over 10 bases. Germline lookup yields CDR1 LNHDA and CDR2 SQIVND (reference sequence). The CDR3 is made up of 15 amino acids. The ends lost 7 bases at V and 1 base at J; junction bases unmatched: 4. DNA of the CDR3: TGTGCCAGTACCTGGGACAGGGGAAGCAATCAGCCCCAGCATTTT. Encoded protein: CASTWDRGSNQPQHF.

V gene TRBV7-9 combines with J gene TRBJ1-6; no clear D gene. The CDR3 is 15 amino acids. Germline assignment: CDR1 SEHNR and CDR2 FQNEAQ (reference sequence). Between the trimmed V and J ends, which lost 2 bases and 10 bases, there was a span of 15 bases. The CDR3 reads CASSLYAGVVSPLHF. In DNA form, the CDR3 reads TGTGCCAGCAGCTTATACGCGGGAGTGGTGTCACCCCTCCACTTT.

The chain employs TRBV6-5 and TRBJ2-7; 7 bases map to TRBD2. The CDR3 has 14 amino acids. Germline CDR1 is MNHEY and CDR2 is SVGAGI. The junction had 7 bases not matched to a gene; V was cut back by 5 bases and J by 3 bases. The CDR3 DNA follows: TGTGCCAGCAGTCGACTAGCCTCTAGCTACGAGCAGTACTTC. As protein: CASSRLASSYEQYF.

This clone was recorded once. The chain uses TRBV28 and TRBJ2-7; D call uncertain. The V gene lost 4 bases and the J gene lost 1 base, with 5 bases spanning the gap. Germline V gene sequence: CDR1 MDHEN, CDR2 SYDVKM. This CDR3 is built from 12 residues. The CDR3 DNA is TGTGCCAGCAGTTCGGTTTCCTACGAGCAGTACTTC. Translated: CASSSVSYEQYF.

The chain couples TRBV7-9 to TRBJ1-3; weak D call: TRBD1 (6 bases). Germline-derived CDR1 and CDR2 are SEHNR and FQNEAQ (reference sequence). With 4 bases removed from V and 0 bases from J, the gap between germline ends came to 16 bases. The CDR3 length is 17 residues. The CDR3 loop is CASSWPVDSLSGNTIYF. CDR3 DNA: TGTGCCAGCAGCTGGCCAGTGGACAGCCTCTCTGGAAACACCATATATTTT.